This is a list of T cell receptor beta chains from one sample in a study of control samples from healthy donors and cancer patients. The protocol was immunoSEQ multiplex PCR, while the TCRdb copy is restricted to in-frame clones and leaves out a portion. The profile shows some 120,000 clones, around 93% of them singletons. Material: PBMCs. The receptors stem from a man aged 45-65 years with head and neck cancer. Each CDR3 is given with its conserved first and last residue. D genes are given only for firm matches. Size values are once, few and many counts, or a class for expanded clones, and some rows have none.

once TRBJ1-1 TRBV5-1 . TGCGCCAGCAGCTTTTACACAGGAGGAGACACTGAAGCTTTCTTT CASSFYTGGDTEAFF
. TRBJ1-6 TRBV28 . TGTGCCAGCAGTTTGCCCACCTATCATTCACCCCTCCACTTT CASSLPTYHSPLHF
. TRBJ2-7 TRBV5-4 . TGTGCCATCCGCCGGGACCAGACCTACGAGCAGTACTTC CAIRRDQTYEQYF
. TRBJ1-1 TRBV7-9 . TGTGCCAGCAGCGTACCCCGGACGCCAGCTTTCTTT CASSVPRTPAFF
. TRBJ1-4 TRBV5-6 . TGTGCCAGCAGCTTGGACAGGGAAAAACTGTTTTTT CASSLDREKLFF
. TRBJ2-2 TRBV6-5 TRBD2 TGTGCCAGCACAGCGGGGGGGCTGAACACCGGGGAGCTGTTTTTT CASTAGGLNTGELFF
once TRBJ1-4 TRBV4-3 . TGCGCCAGCAGCCAACCGGGGGTTACCGGGACTGCGGGTGAAAAACTGTTTTTT CASSQPGVTGTAGEKLFF
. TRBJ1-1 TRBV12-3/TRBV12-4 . TGTGCCAGCAGTTTCGGGGGGAACACTGAAGCTTTCTTT CASSFGGNTEAFF
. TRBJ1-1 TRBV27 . TGTGCCAGCCGTCCTCAGTTGAACACTGAAGCTTTCTTT CASRPQLNTEAFF
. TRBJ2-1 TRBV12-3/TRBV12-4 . TGTGCCAGCAGCCGGAACAACAATGAGCAGTTCTTC CASSRNNNEQFF
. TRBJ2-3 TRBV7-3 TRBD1 TGTGCCAGCAGCTCTACAGGGGCAGATACGCAGTATTTT CASSSTGADTQYF
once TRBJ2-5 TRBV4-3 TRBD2 TGCGCCAGCAGCCAAGATTTAATAGCGGGGGGGCGACAAGAGACCCAGTACTTC CASSQDLIAGGRQETQYF
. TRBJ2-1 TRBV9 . TGTGCCAGCAGCGTAGCAGTCGCGGGATCTAATGAGCAGTTCTTC CASSVAVAGSNEQFF
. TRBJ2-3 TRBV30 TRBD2 TGTGCCTGGACCTGGGGACTAGCGGGGGCAGATACGCAGTATTTT CAWTWGLAGADTQYF
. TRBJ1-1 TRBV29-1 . TGCAGCGTCGTACTCAGGTTGACAGAGAACACTGAAGCTTTCTTT CSVVLRLTENTEAFF
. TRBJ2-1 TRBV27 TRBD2 TGTGCCAGCAGTTTACAGTCCCTGGCGGCTAGCGGAACTTACAATGAGCAGTTCTTC CASSLQSLAASGTYNEQFF
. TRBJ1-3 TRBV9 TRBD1 TGTGCCAGCGGCATGACAGGGGGAGGAAACACCATATATTTT CASGMTGGGNTIYF
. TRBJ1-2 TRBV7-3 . TGTGCCAGCAGCCCCGATAGGACAGCTGGCTACACCTTC CASSPDRTAGYTF
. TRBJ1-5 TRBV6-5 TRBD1 TGTGCCAGCAGTACTGGACAGGGAGGTGATCAGCCCCAGCATTTT CASSTGQGGDQPQHF
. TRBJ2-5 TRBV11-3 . TGTGCCAGCAGCTTAGGGGAAGAGACCCAGTACTTC CASSLGEETQYF
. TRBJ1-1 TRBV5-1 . TGCGCCAGCATAAAGGGCTTCGGGGAGGGCACTGAAGCTTTCTTT CASIKGFGEGTEAFF
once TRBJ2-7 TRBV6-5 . TGTGCCGCAAGGACGGAGAACTCCTACGAGCAGTACTTC CAARTENSYEQYF
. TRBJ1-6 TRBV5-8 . TGTGCCACCGTAAATTCACCCCTCCACTTT CATVNSPLHF